This is a list of T cell receptor beta chains from one sample in a study of T-cell reconstitution after alpha-beta-depleted transplantation in children. TCRdb processed the PCR reads anew with MiXCR; each CDR3 protein has one entry. This table holds 600,000 to 700,000 distinct CDR3 sequences, under 15% found once. The sample here was PBMCs, taken before TCRalphabeta/CD19-depleted stem cell transplant. These receptors came from a girl aged 2-15 years with congenital amegakaryocytic thrombocytopenia, due to receive a stem cell transplant. Each CDR3 is given with its conserved first and last residue. D genes are given only for firm matches. Clone size is not always given. Where it is, it says once, few, many or a class for expanded clones.

abundance,j_gene,v_gene,d_gene,len,CDR3aa,CDR3nt
-,TRBJ1-1,TRBV5-1,-,14,CASRGTIMNTEAFF,TGCGCCAGCAGGGGGACAATCATGAACACTGAAGCTTTCTTT
few,TRBJ2-1,TRBV15,-,12,CATSRDASRQFF,TGTGCCACCAGCAGAGATGCGTCCCGACAGTTCTTC
-,TRBJ2-3,TRBV5-8,-,16,CASSGPDGRSTDTQYF,TGTGCCAGCAGCGGGCCGGACGGCCGGAGCACAGATACGCAGTATTTT
many,TRBJ2-3,TRBV4-1,TRBD2,16,CASSPYPSGIQDTQYF,TGCGCCAGCAGCCCATATCCTAGCGGGATTCAAGATACGCAGTATTTT
-,TRBJ2-3,TRBV10-3,TRBD2,15,CAISLLAGAADTQYF,TGTGCCATCAGCCTACTAGCGGGAGCAGCAGATACGCAGTATTTT
many,TRBJ2-2,TRBV20-1,TRBD2,16,CSARAHGAGVFGELFF,TGCAGTGCTAGAGCCCATGGCGCGGGAGTTTTCGGGGAGCTGTTTTTT
few,TRBJ2-3,TRBV12-3/TRBV12-4,-,14,CASSFSWGTDTQYF,TGTGCCAGCAGTTTTTCTTGGGGCACAGATACGCAGTATTTT
-,TRBJ2-5,TRBV7-9,-,16,CASSLPTRDTQETQYF,TGTGCCAGCAGCTTACCGACCCGGGACACCCAAGAGACCCAGTACTTC
many,TRBJ1-1,TRBV3-1,-,11,CASSQDTEAFF,TGTGCCAGCAGCCAAGACACTGAAGCTTTCTTT
many,TRBJ2-3,TRBV20-1,-,17,CSASLRGTRSSTDTQYF,TGCAGTGCTAGTCTCCGAGGGACTCGGTCTAGCACAGATACGCAGTATTTT
many,TRBJ2-7,TRBV5-1,-,14,CASSEQGYGYEQYF,TGCGCCAGCAGCGAGCAGGGGTACGGCTACGAGCAGTACTTC
few,TRBJ2-3,TRBV6-5,-,12,CASSPTRYTQYF,TGTGCCAGCAGTCCAACTCGCTATACGCAGTATTTT
few,TRBJ2-4,TRBV5-6,-,14,CASSLLIAKNIQYF,TGTGCCAGCAGCTTGCTGATAGCCAAAAACATTCAGTACTTC
-,TRBJ2-7,TRBV27,-,16,CASSPRISEVSYEQYF,TGTGCCAGCAGTCCCCGGATCTCGGAGGTATCCTACGAGCAGTACTTC
many,TRBJ1-2,TRBV10-3,TRBD1,14,CAISKDRGQYGYTF,TGTGCCATCAGCAAGGACAGGGGGCAATATGGCTACACCTTC
few,TRBJ2-7,TRBV5-1,-,14,CASSLQGEGSEQYF,TGCGCCAGCAGCTTGCAGGGAGAGGGTTCCGAGCAGTACTTC
many,TRBJ1-2,TRBV6-5,-,15,CASSYLLQGGDGYTF,TGTGCCAGCAGTTACCTATTACAGGGTGGGGATGGCTACACCTTC
many,TRBJ2-2,TRBV20-1,-,14,CSAIGRTDTGELFF,TGCAGTGCCATCGGAAGGACCGACACCGGGGAGCTGTTTTTT
few,TRBJ2-3,TRBV28,TRBD2,19,CASSTGRGLAGLPPNTQYF,TGTGCCAGCAGTACCGGTCGTGGGCTAGCGGGGCTCCCTCCGAATACGCAGTATTTT
-,TRBJ1-1,TRBV2,-,13,CASSGGVAVEAFF,TGTGCCAGCAGTGGAGGGGTGGCGGTTGAAGCTTTCTTT
many,TRBJ1-2,TRBV30,-,12,CAWTSGGPDFTF,TGTGCCTGGACATCCGGGGGCCCCGACTTCACCTTC
-,TRBJ2-4,TRBV5-4,-,14,CASSLGTDPNIQYF,TGTGCCAGCAGCTTGGGGACCGACCCAAACATTCAGTACTTC
many,TRBJ2-1,TRBV20-1,-,15,CSARDPLGPYNEQFF,TGCAGTGCTAGAGATCCCCTCGGCCCTTACAATGAGCAGTTCTTC
few,TRBJ2-1,TRBV28,-,13,CASATSSYNEQFF,TGTGCCAGCGCTACGAGCTCCTACAATGAGCAGTTCTTC
-,TRBJ1-5,TRBV5-1,-,14,CASSSAGLDEPQHF,TGCGCCAGCAGCTCGGCGGGGTTGGATGAGCCCCAGCATTTT
many,TRBJ2-3,TRBV11-1,-,15,CASSLAGRATDTQYF,TGTGCCAGCAGCTTAGCGGGACGGGCCACAGATACGCAGTATTTT
many,TRBJ1-2,TRBV20-1,-,15,CSARVGGWANYGYTF,TGCAGTGCTCGGGTGGGGGGCTGGGCTAACTATGGCTACACCTTC
many,TRBJ2-5,TRBV4-2,-,15,CASSQEEEVGETQYF,TGTGCCAGCAGCCAAGAGGAGGAGGTTGGAGAGACCCAGTACTTC
many,TRBJ2-3,TRBV10-2,TRBD2,16,CASTTNSGTSTDTQYF,TGCGCCAGCACTACTAATAGCGGGACTAGCACAGATACGCAGTATTTT
many,TRBJ2-3,TRBV5-1,TRBD2,14,CASSLSGRVYTQYF,TGCGCCAGCAGCTTGAGCGGGAGGGTATATACGCAGTATTTT
-,TRBJ2-1,TRBV5-1,-,16,CASSRTGGGSYNEQFF,TGCGCCAGCAGCCGAACAGGGGGGGGCTCCTACAATGAGCAGTTCTTC
-,TRBJ2-7,TRBV11-2,-,15,CASSLADSLYYEQYF,TGTGCCAGCAGCTTAGCAGACTCCCTTTACTACGAGCAGTACTTC
few,TRBJ2-7,TRBV7-9,TRBD2,13,CAMTVREGYEQYF,TGTGCCATGACCGTCCGGGAGGGATACGAGCAGTACTTC
many,TRBJ1-1,TRBV4-1,-,13,CASSQVPVTEAFF,TGCGCCAGCAGCCAAGTGCCGGTCACTGAAGCTTTCTTT
-,TRBJ2-1,TRBV7-2,TRBD2,14,CVSSFGLAGNEQFF,TGTGTCAGCAGCTTCGGACTAGCGGGAAATGAGCAGTTCTTC
many,TRBJ2-2,TRBV5-6,TRBD1,17,CASSLVGGGSNTGELFF,TGTGCCAGCAGCTTGGTAGGGGGCGGATCGAACACCGGGGAGCTGTTTTTT
few,TRBJ2-7,TRBV3-1,-,13,CASSTGLAREQYF,TGTGCCAGCAGCACCGGACTGGCCCGCGAGCAGTACTTC
-,TRBJ2-1,TRBV2,TRBD2,16,CASRLEWASGRVEQFF,TGTGCCAGCAGGCTCGAGTGGGCTAGCGGGAGGGTTGAGCAGTTCTTC